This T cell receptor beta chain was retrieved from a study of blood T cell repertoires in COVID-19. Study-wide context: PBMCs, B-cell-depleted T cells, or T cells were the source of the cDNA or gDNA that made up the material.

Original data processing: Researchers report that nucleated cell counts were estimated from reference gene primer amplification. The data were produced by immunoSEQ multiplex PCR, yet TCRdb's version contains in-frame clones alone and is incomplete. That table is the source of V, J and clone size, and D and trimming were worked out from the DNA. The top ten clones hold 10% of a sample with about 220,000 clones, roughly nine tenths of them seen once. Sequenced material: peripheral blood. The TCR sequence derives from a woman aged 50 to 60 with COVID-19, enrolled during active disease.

CDR3 loop: CASSPSGGRDTQYF. As DNA, the CDR3 is TGTGCCAGCAGCCCTAGCGGGGGGCGAGATACGCAGTATTTT. The J gene is TRBJ2-3, the V gene TRBV7-2; 11 bases fit TRBD2. Germline lookup yields CDR1 SGHTA and CDR2 FQGNSA. Trimming at V came to 5 bases and at J to 5 bases, leaving 3 bases not matched to a gene. This CDR3 comprises 14 residues.